This TCR beta chain was documented in a study of blood T cells in healthy people across ages. Broader study findings: Diversity was higher, and naive CD4+ cells more numerous, in long-lived donors than in aged donors. The CMV status of each donor remained undetermined, and this could have confounded shifts in expanded clonotypes.

Worth noting for this clonotype: Its antigen remains unknown.

With a J-beta primer mix and a sample-barcoded 5' primer, a second PCR ran 7 to 11 cycles. Per-sample output comprised a minimum of 2.5 million paired-end reads containing CDR3. TCRdb processed the 5' RACE reads anew with MiXCR; each CDR3 protein has one entry. Of about 640,000 distinct CDR3 sequences listed, roughly three fifths are singletons. Sequenced material: blood. The clonotype originates from a man in his sixties in good health.

The CDR3 nucleotides are TGCGCCAGCAGCCAAGATTGGACAGTACGTGGCTACACCTTC. This translates into CASSQDWTVRGYTF. This chain links TRBV4-1 with TRBJ1-2, with D possibly TRBD1 on 6 matching bases. V lost 0 bases, J lost 7 bases, and 12 bases lay in between. This CDR3 has 14 amino acids. Germline loops: CDR1 MGHRA, CDR2 YSYEKL.